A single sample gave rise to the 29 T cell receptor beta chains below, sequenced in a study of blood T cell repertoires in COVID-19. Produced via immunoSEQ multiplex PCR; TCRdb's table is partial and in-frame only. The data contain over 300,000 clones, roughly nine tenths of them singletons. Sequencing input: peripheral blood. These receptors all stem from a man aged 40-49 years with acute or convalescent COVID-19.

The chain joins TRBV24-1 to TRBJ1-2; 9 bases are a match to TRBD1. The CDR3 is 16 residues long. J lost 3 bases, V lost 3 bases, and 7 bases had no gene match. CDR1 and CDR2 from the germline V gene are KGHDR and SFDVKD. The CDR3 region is CATSDPTDRGDYGYTF. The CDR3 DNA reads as TGTGCCACCAGTGATCCAACCGACAGGGGGGACTATGGCTACACCTTC.

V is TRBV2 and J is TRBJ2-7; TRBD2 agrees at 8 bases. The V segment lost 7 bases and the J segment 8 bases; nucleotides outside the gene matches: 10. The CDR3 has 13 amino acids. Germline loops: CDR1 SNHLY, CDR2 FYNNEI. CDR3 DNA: TGTGCCAGCACCGGGACTAGTTCGTACAAGCAGTACTTC. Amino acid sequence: CASTGTSSYKQYF.

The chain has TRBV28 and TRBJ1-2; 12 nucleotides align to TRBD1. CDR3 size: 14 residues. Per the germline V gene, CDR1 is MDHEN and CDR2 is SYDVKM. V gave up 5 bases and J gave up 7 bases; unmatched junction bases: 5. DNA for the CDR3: TGTGCCAGCAGTGGGGGACAGGGGGCTTCTGGCTACACCTTC. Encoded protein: CASSGGQGASGYTF.

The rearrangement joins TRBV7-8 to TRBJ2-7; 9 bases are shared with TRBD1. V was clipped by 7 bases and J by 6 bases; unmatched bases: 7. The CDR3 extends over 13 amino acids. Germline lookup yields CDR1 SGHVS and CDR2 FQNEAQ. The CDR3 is CASTPRDRAEQYF. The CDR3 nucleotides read TGTGCCAGCACCCCCCGGGACAGGGCCGAGCAGTACTTC. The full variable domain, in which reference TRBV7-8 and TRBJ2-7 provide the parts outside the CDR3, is GAGVSQSPRYKVAKRGQDVALRCDPISGHVSLFWYQQALGQGPEFLTYFQNEAQLDKSGLPSDRFFAERPEGSVSTLKIQRTQQEDSAVYLCASTPRDRAEQYFGPGTRLTVT.

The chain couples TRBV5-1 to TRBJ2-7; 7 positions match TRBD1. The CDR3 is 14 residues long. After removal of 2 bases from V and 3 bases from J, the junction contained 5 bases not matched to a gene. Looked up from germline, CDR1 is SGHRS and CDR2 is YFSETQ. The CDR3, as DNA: TGCGCCAGCAGCTTCGATCGACAGGGCTACGAGCAGTACTTC. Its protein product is CASSFDRQGYEQYF.

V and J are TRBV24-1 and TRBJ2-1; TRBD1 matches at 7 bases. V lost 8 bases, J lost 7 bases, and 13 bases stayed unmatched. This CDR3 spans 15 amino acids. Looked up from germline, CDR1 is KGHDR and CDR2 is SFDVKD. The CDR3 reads CATTPAQGLGNEQFF. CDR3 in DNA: TGTGCCACCACCCCCGCACAGGGGCTCGGGAATGAGCAGTTCTTC.

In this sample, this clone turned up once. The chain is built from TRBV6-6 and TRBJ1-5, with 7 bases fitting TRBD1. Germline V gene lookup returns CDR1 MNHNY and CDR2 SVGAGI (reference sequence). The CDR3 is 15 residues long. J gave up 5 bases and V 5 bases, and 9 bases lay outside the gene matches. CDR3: CASSPQGVNDQPQHF. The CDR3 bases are TGTGCCAGCAGTCCGCAGGGGGTTAACGATCAGCCCCAGCATTTT.

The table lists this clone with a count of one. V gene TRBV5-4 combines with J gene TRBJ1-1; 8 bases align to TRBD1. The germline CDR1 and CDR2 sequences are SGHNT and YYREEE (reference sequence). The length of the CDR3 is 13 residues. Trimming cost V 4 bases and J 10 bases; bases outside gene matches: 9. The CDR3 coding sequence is TGTGCCAGCAGCGCAGGGACAGGTGAGAGAGCTTTCTTT. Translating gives CASSAGTGERAFF.

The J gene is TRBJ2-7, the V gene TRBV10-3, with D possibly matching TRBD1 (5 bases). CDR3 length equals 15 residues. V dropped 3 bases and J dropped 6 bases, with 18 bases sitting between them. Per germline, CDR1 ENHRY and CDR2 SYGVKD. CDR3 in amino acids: CAISEGPAGSGEQYF. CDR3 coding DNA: TGTGCCATCAGTGAAGGGCCCGCAGGGTCGGGCGAGCAGTACTTC.

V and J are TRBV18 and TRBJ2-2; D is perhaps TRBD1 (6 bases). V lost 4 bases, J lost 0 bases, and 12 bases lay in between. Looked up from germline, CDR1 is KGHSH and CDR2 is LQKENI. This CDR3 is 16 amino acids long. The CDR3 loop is CASSQSGTTNTGELFF. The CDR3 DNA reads TGTGCCAGCTCACAGTCCGGGACAACGAACACCGGGGAGCTGTTTTTT. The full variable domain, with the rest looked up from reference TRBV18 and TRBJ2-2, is NAGVMQNPRHLVRRRGQEARLRCSPMKGHSHVYWYRQLPEEGLKFMVYLQKENIIDESGMPKERFSAEFPKEGPSILRIQQVVRGDSAAYFCASSQSGTTNTGELFFGEGSRLTVL.

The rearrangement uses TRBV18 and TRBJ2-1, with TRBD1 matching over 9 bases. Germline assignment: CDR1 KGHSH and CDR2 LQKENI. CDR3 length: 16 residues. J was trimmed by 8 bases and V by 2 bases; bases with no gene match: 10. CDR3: CASSPATGTGRYEQFF. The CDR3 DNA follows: TGTGCCAGCTCACCAGCCACCGGGACAGGGAGGTATGAGCAGTTCTTC.

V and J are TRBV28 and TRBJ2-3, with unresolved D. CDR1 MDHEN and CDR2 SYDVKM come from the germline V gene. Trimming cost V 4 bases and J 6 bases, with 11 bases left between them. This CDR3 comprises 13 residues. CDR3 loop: CASSSNAWDTQYF. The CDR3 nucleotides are TGTGCCAGCAGTTCCAACGCGTGGGATACGCAGTATTTT.

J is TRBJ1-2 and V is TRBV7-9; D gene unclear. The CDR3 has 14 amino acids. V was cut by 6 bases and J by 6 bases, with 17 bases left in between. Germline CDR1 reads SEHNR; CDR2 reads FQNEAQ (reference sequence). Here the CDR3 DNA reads TGTGCCAGCAGAGCCGAGGCAGAGGAGAATGGCTACACCTTC. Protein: CASRAEAEENGYTF. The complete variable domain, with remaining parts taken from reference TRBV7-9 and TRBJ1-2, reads DTGVSQNPRHKITKRGQNVTFRCDPISEHNRLYWYRQTLGQGPEFLTYFQNEAQLEKSRLLSDRFSAERPKGSFSTLEIQRTEQGDSAMYLCASRAEAEENGYTFGSGTRLTVV.

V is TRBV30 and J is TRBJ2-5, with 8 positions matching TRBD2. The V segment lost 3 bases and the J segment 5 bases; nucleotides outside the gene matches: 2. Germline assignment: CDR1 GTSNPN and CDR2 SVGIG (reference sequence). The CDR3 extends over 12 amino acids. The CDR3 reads CAWSPGGETQYF. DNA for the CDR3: TGTGCCTGGAGCCCGGGGGGGGAGACCCAGTACTTC.

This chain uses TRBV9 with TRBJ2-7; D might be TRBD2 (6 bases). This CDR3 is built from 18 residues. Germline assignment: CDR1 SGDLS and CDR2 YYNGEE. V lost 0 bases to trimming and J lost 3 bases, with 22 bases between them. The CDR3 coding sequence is TGTGCCAGCAGCGTAGGTTCCGGGATGGGGGGTTTAGGCTACGAGCAGTACTTC. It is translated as CASSVGSGMGGLGYEQYF.

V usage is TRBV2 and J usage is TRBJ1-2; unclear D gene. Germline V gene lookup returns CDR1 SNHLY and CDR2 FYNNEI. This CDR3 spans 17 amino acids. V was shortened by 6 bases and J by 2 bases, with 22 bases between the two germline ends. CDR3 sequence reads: CASSSAALDGLNYGYTF. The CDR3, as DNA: TGTGCCAGCAGCTCCGCGGCATTAGACGGACTGAACTATGGCTACACCTTC.

DNA of the CDR3: TGTGCCAGAAGCAGACAGTTGGGGAACTCTGGGGCCAACGTCCTGACTTTC. Translation gives CARSRQLGNSGANVLTF. The chain employs TRBV5-3 and TRBJ2-6, with D perhaps matching TRBD1 (5 bases). Being an ORF, TRBV5-3 has a function that is uncertain. V was cut by 4 bases and J by 0 bases, with 14 bases left in between. The length of the CDR3 is 17 residues.

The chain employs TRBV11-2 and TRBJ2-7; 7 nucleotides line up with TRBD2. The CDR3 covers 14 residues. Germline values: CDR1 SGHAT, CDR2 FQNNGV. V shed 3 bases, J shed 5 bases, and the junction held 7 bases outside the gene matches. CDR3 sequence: CASSFLAVRHEQYF. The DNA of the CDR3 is TGTGCCAGCAGCTTTCTAGCGGTTAGACACGAGCAGTACTTC.

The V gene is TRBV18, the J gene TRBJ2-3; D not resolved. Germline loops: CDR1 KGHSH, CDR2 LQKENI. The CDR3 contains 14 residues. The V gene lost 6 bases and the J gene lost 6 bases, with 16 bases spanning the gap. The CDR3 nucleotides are TGTGCCAGCTCCCCAGATGGAACCGGGGATACGCAGTATTTT. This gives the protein CASSPDGTGDTQYF. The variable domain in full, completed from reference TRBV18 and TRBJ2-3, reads NAGVMQNPRHLVRRRGQEARLRCSPMKGHSHVYWYRQLPEEGLKFMVYLQKENIIDESGMPKERFSAEFPKEGPSILRIQQVVRGDSAAYFCASSPDGTGDTQYFGPGTRLTVL.

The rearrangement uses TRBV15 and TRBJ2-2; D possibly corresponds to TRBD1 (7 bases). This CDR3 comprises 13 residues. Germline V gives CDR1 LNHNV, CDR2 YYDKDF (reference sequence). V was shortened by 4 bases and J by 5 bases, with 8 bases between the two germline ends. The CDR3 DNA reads TGTGCCACCAGCACAGGGGGGACCGGGGAGCTGTTTTTT. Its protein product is CATSTGGTGELFF.

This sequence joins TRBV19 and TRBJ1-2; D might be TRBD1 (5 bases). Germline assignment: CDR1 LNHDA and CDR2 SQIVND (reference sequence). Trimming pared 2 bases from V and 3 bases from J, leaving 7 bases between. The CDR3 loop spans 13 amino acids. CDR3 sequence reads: CASSIQGHYGYTF. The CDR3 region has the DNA TGTGCCAGTAGTATACAGGGTCACTATGGCTACACCTTC.

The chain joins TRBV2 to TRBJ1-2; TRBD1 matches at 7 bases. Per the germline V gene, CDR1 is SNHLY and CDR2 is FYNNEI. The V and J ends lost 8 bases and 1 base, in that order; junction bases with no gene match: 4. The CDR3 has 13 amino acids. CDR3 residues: CASSGGRNYGYTF. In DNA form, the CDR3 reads TGTGCCAGCTCAGGGGGGCGTAACTATGGCTACACCTTC.

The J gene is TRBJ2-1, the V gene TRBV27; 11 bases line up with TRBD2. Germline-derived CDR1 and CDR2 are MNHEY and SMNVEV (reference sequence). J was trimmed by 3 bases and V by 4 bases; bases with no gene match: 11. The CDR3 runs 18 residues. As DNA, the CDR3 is TGTGCCAGCAGTTGGCCCCCGGGTAGCGGGAGGGTCTACAATGAGCAGTTCTTC. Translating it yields CASSWPPGSGRVYNEQFF.

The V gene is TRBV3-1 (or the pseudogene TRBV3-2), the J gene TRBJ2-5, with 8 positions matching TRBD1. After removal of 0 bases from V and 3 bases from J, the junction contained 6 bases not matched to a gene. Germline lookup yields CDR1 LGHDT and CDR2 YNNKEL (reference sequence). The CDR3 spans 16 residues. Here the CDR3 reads CASSQDSNRGKETQYF. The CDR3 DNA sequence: TGTGCCAGCAGCCAAGATTCCAACAGGGGGAAAGAGACCCAGTACTTC.

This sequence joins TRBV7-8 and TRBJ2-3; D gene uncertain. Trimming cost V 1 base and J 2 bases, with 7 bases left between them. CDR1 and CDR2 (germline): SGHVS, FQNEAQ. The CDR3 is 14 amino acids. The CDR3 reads CASSLVRSTDTQYF. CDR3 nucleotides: TGTGCCAGCAGCTTAGTGAGGTCCACAGATACGCAGTATTTT.

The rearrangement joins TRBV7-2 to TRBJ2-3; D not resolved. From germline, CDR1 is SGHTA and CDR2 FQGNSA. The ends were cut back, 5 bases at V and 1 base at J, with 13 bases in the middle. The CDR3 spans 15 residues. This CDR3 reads CASSPFPLRTDTQYF. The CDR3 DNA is TGTGCCAGCAGCCCGTTTCCCCTCCGCACAGATACGCAGTATTTT.

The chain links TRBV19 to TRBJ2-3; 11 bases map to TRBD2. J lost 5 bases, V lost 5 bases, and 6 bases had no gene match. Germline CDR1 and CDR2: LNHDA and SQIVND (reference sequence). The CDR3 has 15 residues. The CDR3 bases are TGTGCCAGTAGTCTTACTAGCGGGGGAATAGATACGCAGTATTTT. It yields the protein CASSLTSGGIDTQYF.

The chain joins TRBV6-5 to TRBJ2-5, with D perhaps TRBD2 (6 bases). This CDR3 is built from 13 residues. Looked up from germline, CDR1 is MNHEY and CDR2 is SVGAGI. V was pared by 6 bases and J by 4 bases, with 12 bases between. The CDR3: CASSTGGTETQYF. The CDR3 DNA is TGTGCCAGCAGCACGGGCGGGACAGAGACCCAGTACTTC.

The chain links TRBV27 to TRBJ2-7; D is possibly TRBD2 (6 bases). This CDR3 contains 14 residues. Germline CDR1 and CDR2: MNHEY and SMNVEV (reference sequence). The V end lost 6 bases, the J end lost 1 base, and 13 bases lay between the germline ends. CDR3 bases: TGTGCCAGCAGGAATGAGCGGGTATCCTACGAGCAGTACTTC. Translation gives CASRNERVSYEQYF.